This T cell receptor (beta chain) was sequenced for a study of blood T cell repertoires in COVID-19. Study details: Sites in the United States, Italy and Spain provided acute and convalescent COVID-19 samples. Sample material is recorded as cDNA or gDNA derived from T cells, B-cell-depleted T cells, or PBMCs.

The CDR3 consists of 14 residues. Looked up from germline, CDR1 is SNHLY and CDR2 is FYNNEI. V was pared by 6 bases and J by 5 bases, with 4 bases of the junction left unmatched. Per the original methods: Estimates of nucleated cell counts were drawn from the amplification of reference gene primers. The protocol was immunoSEQ multiplex PCR, while the TCRdb copy is restricted to in-frame clones and leaves out a portion. The DNA gave D and trimming, while V, J and clone size come from that table. Of 130,000 to 150,000 clones listed, roughly 79% are singletons. Sequencing input: peripheral blood. This clonotype originated in a human donor with acute or convalescent COVID-19. The donor label of this sample is uncertain. V is TRBV2 and J is TRBJ1-1; TRBD1 aligns across 12 bases. CDR3 nucleotides: TGTGCCAGCAGGGGACAGGGGGCGAATACTGAAGCTTTCTTT. It translates to CASRGQGANTEAFF.